The 8 T cell receptor beta chains below were found in one sample sequenced in a study of neurological immune-mediated disorders. TCRdb re-analysed the 5' RACE reads in MiXCR, keeping a single row per CDR3 protein. This sample has under 60,000 distinct CDR3 sequences, with approximately 5.8% found just once. The specimen was CD4+ T cells from blood. All receptors derive from a woman in her late teens or twenties with multiple sclerosis.

There are many counts of this clonotype. V is TRBV5-1 and J is TRBJ2-7; D ambiguous. Germline CDR1 and CDR2: SGHRS and YFSETQ. Trimming took off 5 bases at V and 0 bases at J, with 9 bases between the two ends. The CDR3 runs 13 residues. The CDR3 DNA reads TGCGCCAGCAGTGAGGCCCCCTCCTACGAGCAGTACTTC. It yields the protein CASSEAPSYEQYF.

This clonotype showed up many times. The chain links TRBV18 to TRBJ2-1, with D perhaps being TRBD1 or TRBD2 (5 bases each). V lost 3 bases and J lost 9, with 15 bases in between. From germline, CDR1 is KGHSH and CDR2 LQKENI. The CDR3 has 14 residues. The CDR3 DNA is TGTGCCAGCTCACCCGGTCAAAGAGGGGTTGAGCAGTTCTTC. It translates to CASSPGQRGVEQFF.

In this sample, this clonotype turned up many times. V gene TRBV7-3 combines with J gene TRBJ2-1; 9 bases match TRBD1. From germline, CDR1 is SGHTA and CDR2 FQGTGA. Trimming took 4 bases from V and 8 from J; bases not matched to a gene: 18. This CDR3 has 18 residues. The DNA of the CDR3 is TGTGCCAGCAGCTCCCATACAGGGGGCGGAGGTCGTCCGTATGAGCAGTTCTTC. Translated: CASSSHTGGGGRPYEQFF.

The chain joins TRBV5-4 to TRBJ1-2, with D perhaps TRBD1 (6 bases). The CDR3 covers 14 residues. With 0 bases removed from V and 4 bases from J, the gap between germline ends came to 10 bases. The germline gives CDR1 SGHNT, CDR2 YYREEE (reference sequence). The CDR3 bases are TGTGCCAGCAGCTTGGTAGGACAGACCTATGGCTACACCTTC. Protein sequence: CASSLVGQTYGYTF.

The chain carries TRBV3-1 and TRBJ2-3, with 10 bases fitting TRBD2. In germline, CDR1 is LGHDT, CDR2 YNNKEL (reference sequence). CDR3 length: 16 amino acids. V shed 4 bases and J 4 bases; nucleotides not matched to a gene: 8. Here the CDR3 reads CASSPPILAGADTQYF. CDR3 sequence (DNA): TGTGCCAGCAGCCCCCCCATCCTAGCGGGGGCAGATACGCAGTATTTT.

This clonotype has a count of ten or more. The gene calls are TRBV7-2 and TRBJ2-4; maybe TRBD2 (7 bases). CDR3 size: 17 residues. The germline V and J ends were trimmed by 1 base and 6 bases, with 19 bases remaining between them. CDR1 and CDR2 from the germline V gene are SGHTA and FQGNSA. The CDR3 coding sequence is TGTGCCAGCAGCTTAGAAGGGGGGGGAGGGCCGAGAAACATTCAGTACTTC. Amino acids: CASSLEGGGGPRNIQYF.

This clonotype was recorded many times. The V and J genes are TRBV11-3 and TRBJ2-3; 7 bases align to TRBD2. The germline gives CDR1 SGHNT, CDR2 YENEEA. V shed 4 bases and J 6 bases; nucleotides not matched to a gene: 22. This CDR3 comprises 19 residues. This CDR3 is CASSYPLHETSQDFDTQYF. The CDR3 DNA is TGTGCCAGCAGCTACCCTCTACATGAGACTAGCCAGGACTTTGATACGCAGTATTTT. The whole variable domain, filled in from reference TRBV11-3 and TRBJ2-3, reads EAGVVQSPRYKIIEKKQPVAFWCNPISGHNTLYWYLQNLGQGPELLIRYENEEAVDDSQLPKDRFSAERLKGVDSTLKIQPAELGDSAVYLCASSYPLHETSQDFDTQYFGPGTRLTVL.

This clonotype appeared a few times. The CDR3 DNA sequence: TGTGCCAGCAGCCAAGATCTACGGTACAATGAGCAGTTCTTC. Its protein product is CASSQDLRYNEQFF. This chain connects TRBV3-1 to TRBJ2-1, with unresolved D. This CDR3 is built from 14 residues. Between the trimmed V and J ends, which lost 0 bases and 4 bases, there was a span of 7 bases. Looked up from germline, CDR1 is LGHDT and CDR2 is YNNKEL (reference sequence).